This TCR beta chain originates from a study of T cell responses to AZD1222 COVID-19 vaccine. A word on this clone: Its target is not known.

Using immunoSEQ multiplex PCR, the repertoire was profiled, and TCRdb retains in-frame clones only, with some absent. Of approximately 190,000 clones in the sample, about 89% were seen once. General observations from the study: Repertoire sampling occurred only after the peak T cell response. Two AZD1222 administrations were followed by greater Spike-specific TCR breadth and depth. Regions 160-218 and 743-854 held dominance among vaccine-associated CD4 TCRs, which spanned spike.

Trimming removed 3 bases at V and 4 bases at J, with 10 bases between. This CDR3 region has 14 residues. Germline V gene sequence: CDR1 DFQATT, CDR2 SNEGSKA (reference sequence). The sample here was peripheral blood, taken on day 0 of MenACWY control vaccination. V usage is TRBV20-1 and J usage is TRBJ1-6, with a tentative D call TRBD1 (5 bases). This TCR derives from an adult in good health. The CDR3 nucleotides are TGCAGTGCTAGTTCCAGGGAATATAATTCACCCCTCCACTTT. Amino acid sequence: CSASSREYNSPLHF.